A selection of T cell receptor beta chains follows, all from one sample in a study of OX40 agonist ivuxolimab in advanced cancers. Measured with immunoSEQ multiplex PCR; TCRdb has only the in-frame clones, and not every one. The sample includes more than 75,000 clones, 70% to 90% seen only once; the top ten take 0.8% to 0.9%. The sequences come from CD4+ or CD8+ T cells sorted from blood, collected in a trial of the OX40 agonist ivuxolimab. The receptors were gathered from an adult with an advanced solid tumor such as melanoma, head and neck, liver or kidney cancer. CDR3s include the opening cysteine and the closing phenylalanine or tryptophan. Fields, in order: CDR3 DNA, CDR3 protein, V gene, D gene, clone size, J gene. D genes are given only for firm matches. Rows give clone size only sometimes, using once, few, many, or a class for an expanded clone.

cdr3_nt: TGTGCCAGCAGCTCCAAATGGACTAGCGGGAGTATAAAGACCCAGTACTTC
cdr3_aa: CASSSKWTSGSIKTQYF
v_call: TRBV7-8
d_call: TRBD2
clone_size: -
j_call: TRBJ2-5

cdr3_nt: TGTGCCAGCAGTTTAAGAGCGAACACCGGGGAGCTGTTTTTT
cdr3_aa: CASSLRANTGELFF
v_call: TRBV27
d_call: -
clone_size: few
j_call: TRBJ2-2

cdr3_nt: TGTGCCAGCAGTTCTACCTCGGTGACCGACTATGGCTACACCTTC
cdr3_aa: CASSSTSVTDYGYTF
v_call: TRBV6-5
d_call: -
clone_size: -
j_call: TRBJ1-2

cdr3_nt: TGTGCCAGCAGCCAAAAGTCAAGGGAGGACGACACTGAAGCTTTCTTT
cdr3_aa: CASSQKSREDDTEAFF
v_call: TRBV4-2
d_call: -
clone_size: -
j_call: TRBJ1-1

cdr3_nt: TGTGCCAGCAGCCAAACCTCTGGGGCCAACGTCCTGACTTTC
cdr3_aa: CASSQTSGANVLTF
v_call: TRBV14
d_call: -
clone_size: -
j_call: TRBJ2-6

cdr3_nt: TGCGCCAGCAGCCAAGATAAGAACACTCCCTGGTTTACCTACGAGCAGTACTTC
cdr3_aa: CASSQDKNTPWFTYEQYF
v_call: TRBV4-1
d_call: -
clone_size: -
j_call: TRBJ2-7

cdr3_nt: TGTGCCAGCAATGATCAGGCCTTGGGGGACGAGCAGTACTTC
cdr3_aa: CASNDQALGDEQYF
v_call: TRBV28
d_call: -
clone_size: -
j_call: TRBJ2-7

cdr3_nt: TGTGCCAGCAGAACAGCGGGGGGCGGGAGAATCTACAATGAGCAGTTCTTC
cdr3_aa: CASRTAGGGRIYNEQFF
v_call: TRBV7-9
d_call: TRBD2
clone_size: -
j_call: TRBJ2-1

cdr3_nt: TGTGCCAGCAGCTTAGCCGGGACTGAAGCTTTCTTT
cdr3_aa: CASSLAGTEAFF
v_call: TRBV7-9
d_call: -
clone_size: -
j_call: TRBJ1-1

cdr3_nt: TGTGCCAGTAGGCCGGGACTAGCGGCAATGGAGACCCAGTACTTC
cdr3_aa: CASRPGLAAMETQYF
v_call: TRBV19
d_call: TRBD2
clone_size: -
j_call: TRBJ2-5

cdr3_nt: TGTGCCAGCAGCTCCCACCATAGGGCGGGAGGGCCAACAGATACGCAGTATTTT
cdr3_aa: CASSSHHRAGGPTDTQYF
v_call: TRBV4-2
d_call: TRBD2
clone_size: -
j_call: TRBJ2-3

cdr3_nt: TGTGCCAGCAGTGAAAGGCTAGCGGGAGGGGATGAGCAGTTCTTC
cdr3_aa: CASSERLAGGDEQFF
v_call: TRBV6-1
d_call: TRBD2
clone_size: -
j_call: TRBJ2-1

cdr3_nt: TGCGCCAGCAGCTTGGGAGGGATGGAGACCCAGTACTTC
cdr3_aa: CASSLGGMETQYF
v_call: TRBV5-1
d_call: -
clone_size: -
j_call: TRBJ2-5

cdr3_nt: TGTGCCTGGAGTGGCCTAGCATCCACAGATACGCAGTATTTT
cdr3_aa: CAWSGLASTDTQYF
v_call: TRBV30
d_call: -
clone_size: -
j_call: TRBJ2-3

cdr3_nt: TGTGCCAGCAGCCCTACAGGGTGGGAGACCCAGTACTTC
cdr3_aa: CASSPTGWETQYF
v_call: TRBV7-3
d_call: -
clone_size: -
j_call: TRBJ2-5

cdr3_nt: TGTGCCAGCAGCTTGGTAGCGCAAGCGAGGGACAGAGAAAATGGCTACACCTTC
cdr3_aa: CASSLVAQARDRENGYTF
v_call: TRBV5-8
d_call: TRBD1
clone_size: -
j_call: TRBJ1-2

cdr3_nt: TGTGCCAGCTCATCAGGACAGGGGGCGAGGGGCTACACCTTC
cdr3_aa: CASSSGQGARGYTF
v_call: TRBV18
d_call: TRBD1
clone_size: few
j_call: TRBJ1-2

cdr3_nt: TGTGCCAGCAGTCCGGACAGCTTCAATCAGCCCCAGCATTTT
cdr3_aa: CASSPDSFNQPQHF
v_call: TRBV6-6
d_call: -
clone_size: -
j_call: TRBJ1-5

cdr3_nt: TGTGCCAGCAGCGTAGAGGATAGTGGGTTATATGGCTACACCTTC
cdr3_aa: CASSVEDSGLYGYTF
v_call: TRBV9
d_call: -
clone_size: -
j_call: TRBJ1-2

cdr3_nt: TGTGCCAGCAGTGGAGGTAGCGGGAGTTTCTACAATGAGCAGTTCTTC
cdr3_aa: CASSGGSGSFYNEQFF
v_call: TRBV25-1
d_call: TRBD2
clone_size: -
j_call: TRBJ2-1

cdr3_nt: TGTGCCTGGAGTCGGGACAGTCACTCTGGAAACACCATATATTTT
cdr3_aa: CAWSRDSHSGNTIYF
v_call: TRBV30
d_call: TRBD1
clone_size: -
j_call: TRBJ1-3

cdr3_nt: TGTGCCAGCAGATCCGGACAGCAAGAGACCCAGTACTTC
cdr3_aa: CASRSGQQETQYF
v_call: TRBV6-5
d_call: -
clone_size: -
j_call: TRBJ2-5

cdr3_nt: TGTGCCAGCAGCTTCGACCGGACAGGGCTAAAGGAGACCCAGTACTTC
cdr3_aa: CASSFDRTGLKETQYF
v_call: TRBV7-2
d_call: TRBD1
clone_size: -
j_call: TRBJ2-5

cdr3_nt: TGTGCCAGCAGCTCTCGGGGACAGGGGGATAACTATGGCTACACCTTC
cdr3_aa: CASSSRGQGDNYGYTF
v_call: TRBV9
d_call: TRBD1
clone_size: few
j_call: TRBJ1-2

cdr3_nt: TGCGCCAGCAGCTTGGCAGGGGAGGCAACAGATACGCAGTATTTT
cdr3_aa: CASSLAGEATDTQYF
v_call: TRBV5-1
d_call: -
clone_size: -
j_call: TRBJ2-3

cdr3_nt: TGTGCCTGGAGAAGGGGATTTGGAGACAATCAGCCCCAGCATTTT
cdr3_aa: CAWRRGFGDNQPQHF
v_call: TRBV30
d_call: -
clone_size: -
j_call: TRBJ1-5

cdr3_nt: TGTGCCAGCAGCTTAATCGAGGGGCGTTACACTGAAGCTTTCTTT
cdr3_aa: CASSLIEGRYTEAFF
v_call: TRBV7-9
d_call: -
clone_size: -
j_call: TRBJ1-1

cdr3_nt: TGTGCCAGCAGTTACTCAGGCAGGGGAAACTATGGCTACACCTTC
cdr3_aa: CASSYSGRGNYGYTF
v_call: TRBV6-6
d_call: -
clone_size: few
j_call: TRBJ1-2

cdr3_nt: TGTGCCAGCAGTTTTGGGGGACTGAACACTGAAGCTTTCTTT
cdr3_aa: CASSFGGLNTEAFF
v_call: TRBV28
d_call: -
clone_size: -
j_call: TRBJ1-1

cdr3_nt: TGTGCCAGTAGTATCTTCCGGATTAACTATGGCTACACCTTC
cdr3_aa: CASSIFRINYGYTF
v_call: TRBV19
d_call: -
clone_size: -
j_call: TRBJ1-2

cdr3_nt: TGTGCCAGCAGTAGTCAAAACACCATATATTTT
cdr3_aa: CASSSQNTIYF
v_call: TRBV28
d_call: -
clone_size: -
j_call: TRBJ1-3

cdr3_nt: TGTGCCAGCAGCTCAGGGACTTTCACAGATACGCAGTATTTT
cdr3_aa: CASSSGTFTDTQYF
v_call: TRBV7-2
d_call: -
clone_size: once
j_call: TRBJ2-3

cdr3_nt: TGCGCCAGCAGCCAAACTGAAAGGGGACGAGTACAAGAGACCCAGTACTTC
cdr3_aa: CASSQTERGRVQETQYF
v_call: TRBV4-1
d_call: -
clone_size: -
j_call: TRBJ2-5

cdr3_nt: TGTGCCAGCAGTTTAGGTATTTACAATGAGCAGTTCTTC
cdr3_aa: CASSLGIYNEQFF
v_call: TRBV27
d_call: -
clone_size: -
j_call: TRBJ2-1

cdr3_nt: TGTGCCAGCTCAACCGGACCGGGGAACACTGAAGCTTTCTTT
cdr3_aa: CASSTGPGNTEAFF
v_call: TRBV18
d_call: -
clone_size: -
j_call: TRBJ1-1

cdr3_nt: TGCGCCAGCAGCCAAGATTTGGGAGGACGTGAAGCTTTCTTT
cdr3_aa: CASSQDLGGREAFF
v_call: TRBV4-3
d_call: -
clone_size: few
j_call: TRBJ1-1

cdr3_nt: TGTGCCAGCACCAGGGACTACAATTCCGAGCAGTACTTC
cdr3_aa: CASTRDYNSEQYF
v_call: TRBV5-4
d_call: TRBD2
clone_size: -
j_call: TRBJ2-7

cdr3_nt: TGTGCCACCAGCAGAGGCGGGACAGGCTCCTACGAGCAGTACTTC
cdr3_aa: CATSRGGTGSYEQYF
v_call: TRBV15
d_call: TRBD1
clone_size: -
j_call: TRBJ2-7

cdr3_nt: TGTGCCAGCTGGCTAGGTGGGAGACGCAATGAGCAGTTCTTC
cdr3_aa: CASWLGGRRNEQFF
v_call: TRBV28
d_call: -
clone_size: -
j_call: TRBJ2-1

cdr3_nt: TGTGCCAGCAGTTCTAACCCAGGGGCCAACTATGGCTACACCTTC
cdr3_aa: CASSSNPGANYGYTF
v_call: TRBV6-6
d_call: -
clone_size: once
j_call: TRBJ1-2

cdr3_nt: TGTGCCAGCAGAGTTGGGACAGTGGGAAATGAAAAACTGTTTTTT
cdr3_aa: CASRVGTVGNEKLFF
v_call: TRBV6-5
d_call: TRBD1
clone_size: -
j_call: TRBJ1-4

cdr3_nt: TGCGCCAGCAGCTTGGAGAACAGGGGGCAAGAGACCCAGTACTTC
cdr3_aa: CASSLENRGQETQYF
v_call: TRBV5-1
d_call: TRBD1
clone_size: few
j_call: TRBJ2-5

cdr3_nt: TGTGCCAGCAGTTTTTGGCTTTACACCGGGGAGCTGTTTTTT
cdr3_aa: CASSFWLYTGELFF
v_call: TRBV28
d_call: -
clone_size: -
j_call: TRBJ2-2

cdr3_nt: TGTGCCAGCAGTTCGGTGGGGGGAGCACGACAAGCGGGAGGGACCTACGAGCAGTACTTC
cdr3_aa: CASSSVGGARQAGGTYEQYF
v_call: TRBV28
d_call: TRBD2
clone_size: -
j_call: TRBJ2-7

cdr3_nt: TGTGCCAGCAGTTCCGCCTCCGCGGGAGGGCCTTCAGATACGCAGTATTTT
cdr3_aa: CASSSASAGGPSDTQYF
v_call: TRBV28
d_call: TRBD2
clone_size: -
j_call: TRBJ2-3

cdr3_nt: TGTGCCGCCAAGTGGACTAGCGGGTCCAATGAGCAGTTCTTC
cdr3_aa: CAAKWTSGSNEQFF
v_call: TRBV7-2
d_call: TRBD2
clone_size: -
j_call: TRBJ2-1

cdr3_nt: TGTGCCAGCAGCTCACGACTTGTTGGGGAGCTGTTTTTT
cdr3_aa: CASSSRLVGELFF
v_call: TRBV9
d_call: -
clone_size: once
j_call: TRBJ2-2

cdr3_nt: TGTGCCAGCAGTGATGAGGGTCCCTCCTACGAGCAGTACTTC
cdr3_aa: CASSDEGPSYEQYF
v_call: TRBV6-1
d_call: -
clone_size: -
j_call: TRBJ2-7

cdr3_nt: TGCGCCAGCAGCCCGGTGGCGGGAGCCTACAATGAGCAGTTCTTC
cdr3_aa: CASSPVAGAYNEQFF
v_call: TRBV5-1
d_call: TRBD2
clone_size: once
j_call: TRBJ2-1

cdr3_nt: TGTGCCAGAAGCTTACTGCGGGGGGGAGTCGGTGTGTTTTTT
cdr3_aa: CARSLLRGGVGVFF
v_call: TRBV7-5
d_call: -
clone_size: -
j_call: TRBJ2-2

cdr3_nt: TGTGCCAGCAGCCAAGATCAAGGAGGAGATACGCAGTATTTT
cdr3_aa: CASSQDQGGDTQYF
v_call: TRBV4-2
d_call: -
clone_size: -
j_call: TRBJ2-3

cdr3_nt: TGTGCCAGCAGCCCCTTACGGGGCAGGAACTATGGCTACACCTTC
cdr3_aa: CASSPLRGRNYGYTF
v_call: TRBV14
d_call: -
clone_size: -
j_call: TRBJ1-2

cdr3_nt: TGTGCCAGCAGCTCCCTAGGACAGGGGGCACATGGCTACACCTTC
cdr3_aa: CASSSLGQGAHGYTF
v_call: TRBV5-4
d_call: TRBD1
clone_size: -
j_call: TRBJ1-2

cdr3_nt: TGTGCCAGTAGTCCCCAGAGGAGCGGGGAGCTGTTTTTT
cdr3_aa: CASSPQRSGELFF
v_call: TRBV19
d_call: -
clone_size: once
j_call: TRBJ2-2

cdr3_nt: TGTGCCAGCAGCTTAATGGGCGGAGAGACCCAGTACTTC
cdr3_aa: CASSLMGGETQYF
v_call: TRBV7-3
d_call: -
clone_size: -
j_call: TRBJ2-5